This T cell receptor (beta chain) was observed in a study of blood T cell repertoires in COVID-19. Study in general: Acute and convalescent COVID-19 specimens originated in the United States, Italy and Spain. In each case, the material was cDNA or gDNA derived from T cells, B-cell-depleted T cells, or PBMCs.

The authors' processing: Estimation of nucleated cell counts was performed using reference gene primer amplification. The data were produced by immunoSEQ multiplex PCR, yet TCRdb's version contains in-frame clones alone and is incomplete. Clonal size and the V and J genes are those of that table, whereas D and trimming came from the DNA. The table includes 93,000 or so clones, approximately 89% detected once. The sequenced material came from peripheral blood. The sequence came from a woman of 80 years or more in a cohort sampled during active COVID-19.

CDR3 sequence (DNA): TGTGCCAGCAGCCATGAGGAGGGTTTGAATTCACCCCTCCACTTT. Translated: CASSHEEGLNSPLHF. V and J are TRBV3-1 (or the pseudogene TRBV3-2) and TRBJ1-6; D gene uncertain. Deletions cut 3 bases from V and 7 bases from J, with 13 bases between. CDR3 length: 15 residues. The germline V gene has CDR1 LGHDT and CDR2 YNNKEL (reference sequence).